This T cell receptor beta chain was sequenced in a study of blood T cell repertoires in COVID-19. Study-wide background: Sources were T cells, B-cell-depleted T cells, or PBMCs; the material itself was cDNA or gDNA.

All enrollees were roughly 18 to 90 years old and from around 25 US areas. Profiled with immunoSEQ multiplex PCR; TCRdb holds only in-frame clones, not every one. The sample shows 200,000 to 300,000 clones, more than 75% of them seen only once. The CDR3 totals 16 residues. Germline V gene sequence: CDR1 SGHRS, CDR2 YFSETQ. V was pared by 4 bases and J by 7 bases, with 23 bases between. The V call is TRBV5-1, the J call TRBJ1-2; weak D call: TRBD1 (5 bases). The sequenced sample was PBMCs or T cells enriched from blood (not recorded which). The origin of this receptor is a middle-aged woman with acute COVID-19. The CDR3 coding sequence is TGCGCCAGCAGCGGCCTAGTCGGGGGGATTATTAGTGGCTACACCTTC. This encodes CASSGLVGGIISGYTF.